The clone carrying this TCR beta chain was counted many times. Antigen: not known. The authors ran a second PCR of 7 to 11 cycles using a sample-barcoded 5' primer and a J-beta primer mix. TCRdb ran MiXCR on the 5' RACE reads and lists one entry per CDR3 protein. The table has 850,000 to 950,000 distinct CDR3 sequences, 29% seen once. This entry is derived from a study of blood T cells in healthy people across ages. Study-wide points: PBMCs were not sorted, which prevented a conclusive comparison of naive versus antigen-experienced cells. Long-lived donors exceeded aged donors in naive CD4+ cells and diversity.

The CDR3 has 16 amino acids. The V and J ends lost 5 bases and 6 bases, in that order; junction bases with no gene match: 10. CDR1 is SEHNR, CDR2 FQNEAQ, per germline (reference sequence). Healthy Caucasian individuals from Russia aged about 6 to 95 were enrolled as donors. The rearrangement links TRBV7-9 to TRBJ2-1; 10 bases align to TRBD1. Material: blood. The TCR was taken from a woman at least 80 years old in good health. CDR3 DNA sequence: TGTGCCAGCAGCCCCCATCCGGGACAGGGGCGCAATGAGCAGTTCTTC. Encoded protein: CASSPHPGQGRNEQFF.